The 23 T cell receptor beta chains below all came from one sample that was sequenced in a study of technical replicates of blood from four donors. TCRdb's table, derived via immunoSEQ multiplex PCR, lists solely in-frame clones and lacks some. The data contain about 100,000 clones, 85% to 95% of them singletons. Sequencing input: T cells isolated from PBMCs. The receptors come from a human donor in good health.

The chain links TRBV11-2 to TRBJ2-7; 10 bases fit TRBD1. The CDR3 has 17 amino acids. Germline CDR1 is SGHAT and CDR2 is FQNNGV. Trimming removed 2 bases from V and 3 bases from J; junction bases left unmatched: 10. This chain's CDR3 is CASSLLNGGTGDYEQYF. The CDR3 DNA sequence: TGTGCCAGCAGCTTACTCAACGGGGGGACAGGGGACTACGAGCAGTACTTC.

In its sample, this clone was seen once. This chain connects TRBV10-3 to TRBJ1-2; TRBD1 matches 7 bases. The CDR3 has 17 amino acids. The trim removed 0 bases at V and 6 bases at J, leaving 13 bases unmatched. The germline V gene has CDR1 ENHRY and CDR2 SYGVKD. The CDR3 DNA reads as TGTGCCATCAGTGAGTCGTCGGACAGGCTTCGATGGGATGGCTACACCTTC. It yields the protein CAISESSDRLRWDGYTF.

This chain uses TRBV9 with TRBJ1-1; D is unresolved. CDR3 length: 15 amino acids. From germline, CDR1 is SGDLS and CDR2 YYNGEE. Trimming took off 4 bases at V and 4 bases at J, with 17 bases between the two ends. The CDR3 DNA reads as TGTGCCAGCAGCCTTTTAGACAAGAGTATCACTGAAGCTTTCTTT. It codes for CASSLLDKSITEAFF.

The chain couples TRBV6-5 to TRBJ1-2, with 7 nucleotides matching TRBD1. The CDR3 contains 13 residues. J lost 4 bases, V lost 4 bases, and 3 bases had no gene match. CDR1 is MNHEY, CDR2 SVGAGI, per germline. The CDR3 here is CASSFSGGYGYTF. The CDR3 DNA follows: TGTGCCAGCAGTTTCTCAGGGGGCTATGGCTACACCTTC.

V gene TRBV18 combines with J gene TRBJ2-1, with D possibly TRBD2 on 6 matching bases. This CDR3 is 18 amino acids long. V lost 6 bases, J lost 4 bases, and 25 bases lay in between. The germline gives CDR1 KGHSH, CDR2 LQKENI. The CDR3 sequence is CASSPTLTLGSGYNEQFF. CDR3 coding DNA: TGTGCCAGCTCCCCCACCTTGACCTTAGGGAGCGGGTACAATGAGCAGTTCTTC.

The chain is built from TRBV7-9 and TRBJ2-7, with TRBD1 as a possible D gene (6 bases). The CDR3 runs to 13 residues. CDR1 and CDR2 from the germline V gene are SEHNR and FQNEAQ (reference sequence). The germline V and J ends were trimmed by 5 bases and 2 bases, with 10 bases remaining between them. The CDR3: CASSPDRTYEQYF. CDR3 nucleotide sequence: TGTGCCAGCAGCCCGGACAGAACCTACGAGCAGTACTTC.

CDR3 protein: CASSPGTGVEQYF. The DNA for the CDR3 is TGTGCCAGCAGTCCCGGGACGGGGGTCGAGCAGTACTTC. The genes are TRBV27 and TRBJ2-7; D possibly corresponds to TRBD2 (6 bases). The CDR3 length is 13 residues. The ends were cut back, 5 bases at V and 6 bases at J, with 14 bases in the middle. Germline V CDR1 and CDR2: MNHEY, SMNVEV (reference sequence).

The chain uses TRBV10-3 and TRBJ1-1; 7 bases line up with TRBD1. Per germline, CDR1 ENHRY and CDR2 SYGVKD. The CDR3 has 14 residues. Trimming cost V 3 bases and J 6 bases; bases outside gene matches: 7. The CDR3 region has the DNA TGTGCCATCAGTGAAGGGGACAGCCGGTCTGAAGCTTTCTTT. Its translation: CAISEGDSRSEAFF.

The J gene is TRBJ2-5, the V gene TRBV30; D remains unclear. The V and J ends lost 3 bases and 1 base respectively, with 12 bases between them. Germline V gene lookup returns CDR1 GTSNPN and CDR2 SVGIG (reference sequence). This CDR3 is 14 amino acids long. The CDR3 nucleotides read TGTGCCTGGAGGAGAGGCATGCTCCAAGAGACCCAGTACTTC. Translating gives CAWRRGMLQETQYF.

The rearrangement links TRBV25-1 to TRBJ1-2; 7 bases match TRBD1. This CDR3 is 16 amino acids long. Germline-derived CDR1 and CDR2 are MGHDK and SYGVNS. Losses at the gene ends were 3 bases for V and 5 bases for J; bases not matched to a gene: 12. The CDR3 loop reads CASSDHGQVGVYGYTF. The DNA of the CDR3 is TGTGCCAGCAGTGATCACGGACAGGTCGGGGTGTATGGCTACACCTTC.

The chain links TRBV5-8 to TRBJ2-7; D gene uncertain. This CDR3 has 13 residues. V gave up 0 bases and J gave up 5 bases, with 9 bases separating them. In germline, CDR1 is SGHTS, CDR2 YDEGEE. This CDR3 is CASSLGLFNEQYF. CDR3 sequence (DNA): TGTGCCAGCAGCTTGGGGCTGTTTAACGAGCAGTACTTC.

Here the CDR3 DNA reads TGTGCCAGCAGATATGGACTAGCGGGAGGGCCTTCCTACAATGAGCAGTTCTTC. This codes for CASRYGLAGGPSYNEQFF. The chain links TRBV27 to TRBJ2-1, with TRBD2 identical over 15 bases. The CDR3 totals 18 residues. The germline V gene has CDR1 MNHEY and CDR2 SMNVEV (reference sequence). Unmatched junction bases numbered 7, after V lost 6 bases and J lost 1 base.

In the case of this clone: An end of the junction does not agree with germline; a read error may underlie this. This rearrangement joins TRBV7-3 to TRBJ2-1; 7 bases fit TRBD2. CDR1 is SGHTA, CDR2 FQGTGA, per germline. The CDR3 has 15 amino acids. The CDR3 spells CASSLTSAVTDEQFF. The CDR3 nucleotides read TGTGCCAGCAGCCTAACTAGCGCGGTAACCGATGAGCAGTTCTTC.

This chain uses TRBV9 with TRBJ2-2; perhaps TRBD2 as D (6 bases). CDR3 size: 15 residues. The V end was cut by 4 bases, the J end by 0 bases, with 10 bases between. Germline values: CDR1 SGDLS, CDR2 YYNGEE. The CDR3 DNA is TGTGCCAGCAGCCCGGGACTCACGAACACCGGGGAGCTGTTTTTT. Amino acid sequence: CASSPGLTNTGELFF.

V usage is TRBV9 and J usage is TRBJ2-3; TRBD1 matches 12 bases. The CDR3 totals 14 residues. V lost 7 bases, J lost 5 bases, and 5 bases stayed unmatched. The V gene's germline CDR1 is SGDLS and CDR2 YYNGEE. The CDR3 DNA reads as TGTGCCAGCTCCGGGACAGGGGGCTTAGATACGCAGTATTTT. This translates into CASSGTGGLDTQYF.

The chain uses TRBV30 and TRBJ2-7, with 7 nucleotides matching TRBD1. This CDR3 has 13 amino acids. The germline V gene encodes CDR1 GTSNPN and CDR2 SVGIG (reference sequence). Losses at the gene ends were 4 bases for V and 5 bases for J; bases not matched to a gene: 8. The DNA for the CDR3 is TGTGCCTGGACGACAGGGAATGCCCACGAGCAGTACTTC. This codes for CAWTTGNAHEQYF.

The chain is built from TRBV9 and TRBJ2-7; D is possibly TRBD1 (7 bases). Per germline, CDR1 SGDLS and CDR2 YYNGEE. This CDR3 contains 15 residues. Trimming left V 4 bases short and J 4 bases short, with 18 bases between. In DNA form, the CDR3 reads TGTGCCAGCAGCCCAGGGGGGTTGGGTCGGTACGAGCAGTACTTC. Its protein is CASSPGGLGRYEQYF.

This sequence joins TRBV7-7 and TRBJ1-3; 8 bases line up with TRBD1. This CDR3 is built from 15 residues. The V segment lost 5 bases and the J segment 4 bases; nucleotides outside the gene matches: 7. Germline values: CDR1 SSHAT, CDR2 FNYEAQ (reference sequence). The CDR3 is CASSAGQAGGNTIYF. CDR3 nucleotides: TGTGCCAGCAGCGCGGGACAGGCTGGGGGAAACACCATATATTTT. The full variable domain, rest sourced from reference TRBV7-7 and TRBJ1-3, is GAGVSQSPRYKVTKRGQDVTLRCDPISSHATLYWYQQALGQGPEFLTYFNYEAQPDKSGLPSDRFSAERPEGSISTLTIQRTEQRDSAMYRCASSAGQAGGNTIYFGEGSWLTVV.

This sequence joins TRBV2 and TRBJ2-7; 7 bases fit TRBD2. CDR1 is SNHLY and CDR2 is FYNNEI in the germline V gene. J lost 2 bases, V lost 3 bases, and 10 bases had no gene match. This CDR3 has 16 residues. The CDR3 loop reads CASSDLPAGEAYEQYF. The CDR3 bases are TGTGCCAGCAGTGATCTCCCTGCGGGAGAAGCCTACGAGCAGTACTTC.

The chain has TRBV2 and TRBJ1-5; weak D call: TRBD1 (5 bases). With 6 bases removed from V and 6 bases from J, the gap between germline ends came to 15 bases. Germline loops: CDR1 SNHLY, CDR2 FYNNEI. CDR3 length: 14 residues. DNA for the CDR3: TGTGCCAGCAGGGCTGACAGTCTTCGTCAGCCCCAGCATTTT. Translating gives CASRADSLRQPQHF.

This chain joins TRBV19 and TRBJ2-7; D perhaps matches TRBD2 (6 bases). V was cut by 7 bases and J by 0 bases, with 13 bases left in between. Per the germline V gene, CDR1 is LNHDA and CDR2 is SQIVND (reference sequence). The CDR3 totals 14 residues. The CDR3 DNA reads TGTGCCAGTAATTCTCCTAGCGTCTCCTACGAGCAGTACTTC. Protein: CASNSPSVSYEQYF. The full variable domain, in which reference TRBV19 and TRBJ2-7 provide the parts outside the CDR3, is DGGITQSPKYLFRKEGQNVTLSCEQNLNHDAMYWYRQDPGQGLRLIYYSQIVNDFQKGDIAEGYSVSREKKESFPLTVTSAQKNPTAFYLCASNSPSVSYEQYFGPGTRLTVT.

This clone was counted once. J is TRBJ2-1 and V is TRBV5-4, with TRBD1 matching over 8 bases. CDR1 and CDR2 (germline): SGHNT, YYREEE (reference sequence). V was pared by 4 bases and J by 10 bases, with 13 bases of the junction left unmatched. This CDR3 comprises 15 residues. The CDR3 bases are TGTGCCAGCAGCGCCGGACAGGGTACGTCGGGGGAGCAGTTCTTC. Its translation is CASSAGQGTSGEQFF.

This chain connects TRBV19 to TRBJ1-5; D is possibly TRBD1 (6 bases). CDR3 length: 16 residues. The germline gives CDR1 LNHDA, CDR2 SQIVND (reference sequence). The germline V and J ends were trimmed by 2 bases and 7 bases, with 18 bases remaining between them. The CDR3 nucleotides read TGTGCCAGTAGTATAATGGTCCAGACCCAGGGGCAGCCCCAGCATTTT. The encoded protein is CASSIMVQTQGQPQHF.